This T cell receptor beta chain was sequenced for a study of early stage breast cancer tumors. Each sample had two DNA replicates, 0.5 to 0.65 ug blood or around 1.4 ug tissue. Here immunoSEQ multiplex PCR was the method, and the copy in TCRdb shows in-frame clones only, minus some. The table includes about 9,600 clones, approximately 70% detected once. The count of this clone is one. This sequence originates from a person aged 50-59 years with breast cancer. Specimen: breast tumor tissue.

Here the CDR3 reads CASSTGGAFTEAFF. The CDR3 nucleotides read TGTGCCAGTAGTACCGGGGGCGCGTTCACTGAAGCTTTCTTT. V gene TRBV19 combines with J gene TRBJ1-1, with D maybe TRBD1 (6 bases). The V end lost 4 bases, the J end lost 4 bases, and 13 bases lay between the germline ends. This CDR3 has 14 amino acids. Germline CDR1 LNHDA, CDR2 SQIVND (reference sequence). The whole variable domain, remainder taken from reference TRBV19 and TRBJ1-1, is DGGITQSPKYLFRKEGQNVTLSCEQNLNHDAMYWYRQDPGQGLRLIYYSQIVNDFQKGDIAEGYSVSREKKESFPLTVTSAQKNPTAFYLCASSTGGAFTEAFFGQGTRLTVV.